The rows below give T cell receptor beta chains drawn from one sample of a study of blood T cell repertoires in COVID-19. Clones were read by immunoSEQ multiplex PCR, and TCRdb kept only the in-frame ones, dropping some. This sample carries about 170,000 clones, more than 70% of them seen once, and the ten largest clones take 3.6%. Sequencing was done on a sample of PBMCs or T cells enriched from blood (not recorded which). These receptors were taken from a woman aged 45 to 65 in a cohort exposed to, infected with or recovered from COVID-19 (not recorded which). The CDR3 runs from the conserved cysteine through the conserved F or W. The order of the fields is V gene, clone size, D gene, J gene, CDR3 protein, CDR3 DNA. D genes are given only for firm matches. Only some rows state a clone size, as once, few, many or a class for expanded clones.

TRBV6-5,.,.,TRBJ2-5,CASSYGQSYQETQYF,TGTGCCAGCAGTTATGGACAGAGCTACCAAGAGACCCAGTACTTC
TRBV5-6,.,.,TRBJ1-6,CASSLLRSGDLAGNSPLHF,TGTGCCAGCAGCTTGCTTAGGTCGGGAGACTTGGCTGGGAATTCACCCCTCCACTTT
TRBV27,.,.,TRBJ1-1,CASSLRPGTEAFF,TGTGCCAGCAGTTTAAGGCCCGGGACTGAAGCTTTCTTT
TRBV2,.,.,TRBJ2-7,CASSEGFSEQYF,TGTGCCAGCAGTGAAGGTTTCAGCGAGCAGTACTTC
TRBV5-1,.,.,TRBJ2-3,CASSFSGLQGDTQYF,TGCGCCAGCAGCTTCTCGGGACTTCAAGGAGATACGCAGTATTTT
TRBV7-8,.,.,TRBJ2-7,CASSLNRDEQYF,TGTGCCAGCAGCTTGAACAGAGACGAGCAGTACTTC
TRBV28,.,.,TRBJ1-1,CASRTGTNTEAFF,TGTGCCAGCAGAACCGGGACAAACACTGAAGCTTTCTTT
TRBV11-2,few,TRBD2,TRBJ2-3,CASSRGLAPSTDTQYF,TGTGCCAGCAGCCGGGGACTAGCACCTAGCACAGATACGCAGTATTTT
TRBV6-5,.,.,TRBJ1-3,CASSSSSSGNTIYF,TGTGCCAGCAGTTCCTCTAGCTCTGGAAACACCATATATTTT
TRBV5-1,.,.,TRBJ1-1,CASSPTTENTEAFF,TGCGCCAGCAGCCCTACGACAGAGAACACTGAAGCTTTCTTT
TRBV18,.,TRBD2,TRBJ2-1,CASSPSTTSGNEQFF,TGTGCCAGCTCACCCAGCACGACTAGCGGGAATGAGCAGTTCTTC
TRBV4-3,.,.,TRBJ2-2,CASSQDVGGNTGELFF,TGCGCCAGCAGCCAAGATGTGGGGGGGAACACCGGGGAGCTGTTTTTT
TRBV7-9,.,.,TRBJ2-3,CASSLVGGASTDTQYF,TGTGCCAGCAGCTTAGTAGGCGGCGCTAGCACAGATACGCAGTATTTT